The 9 T cell receptor beta chains below were found in one sample sequenced in a study of blood T cell repertoires in COVID-19. The protocol was immunoSEQ multiplex PCR, while the TCRdb copy is restricted to in-frame clones and leaves out a portion. This table has roughly 250,000 clones, approximately 85% appearing once. Specimen: PBMCs or T cells enriched from blood (not recorded which). These receptors all come from a woman aged 25 to 39 who had recovered from COVID-19.

This chain's CDR3 is CASSQARTSGTYNEQFF. The CDR3 DNA reads as TGCGCCAGCAGCCAAGCGAGGACTAGCGGGACGTACAATGAGCAGTTCTTC. The J gene is TRBJ2-1, the V gene TRBV4-1, with 12 bases identical to TRBD2. The CDR3 has 17 amino acids. V trimming: 1 base; J trimming: 4 bases; junction bases outside the gene matches: 5. Germline lookup yields CDR1 MGHRA and CDR2 YSYEKL.

The J gene is TRBJ1-2, the V gene TRBV28; 8 bases are shared with TRBD1. Per the germline V gene, CDR1 is MDHEN and CDR2 is SYDVKM. The CDR3 is 17 amino acids. J was trimmed by 3 bases and V by 4 bases; bases with no gene match: 13. The CDR3 DNA sequence: TGTGCCAGCAGTTCCCCGTCCGGGACAGGCCTAGACTATGGCTACACCTTC. This sequence encodes CASSSPSGTGLDYGYTF.

This clone came up a few times. The gene calls are TRBV19 and TRBJ1-2; D is unclear. CDR1 and CDR2 from the germline V gene are LNHDA and SQIVND (reference sequence). The ends were cut back, 5 bases at V and 2 bases at J, with 15 bases in the middle. The CDR3 runs 15 residues. Here the CDR3 reads CASSPLPPGNYGYTF. Written as DNA, the CDR3 is TGTGCCAGTAGTCCCCTACCACCGGGGAACTATGGCTACACCTTC.

V gene TRBV7-3 combines with J gene TRBJ2-1, with 14 bases matching TRBD2. Trimming at V came to 2 bases and at J to 8 bases, leaving 11 bases not matched to a gene. This CDR3 has 18 residues. Germline-derived CDR1 and CDR2 are SGHTA and FQGTGA. The DNA for the CDR3 is TGTGCCAGCAGCTTACAGACTAGCGGGAGGGCCTCACTCGATGAGCAGTTCTTC. Amino acid sequence: CASSLQTSGRASLDEQFF. Together with reference TRBV7-3 and TRBJ2-1, the CDR3 gives the full variable domain: GAGVSQTPSNKVTEKGKYVELRCDPISGHTALYWYRQSLGQGPEFLIYFQGTGAADDSGLPNDRFFAVRPEGSVSTLKIQRTERGDSAVYLCASSLQTSGRASLDEQFFGPGTRLTVL.

The chain joins TRBV28 to TRBJ2-7; possible D gene TRBD2, 6 bases. Trimming took 5 bases from V and 0 from J, leaving 20 bases between them. The germline V gene has CDR1 MDHEN and CDR2 SYDVKM. The CDR3 is 17 residues long. CDR3 loop: CASSPISRGLSSYEQYF. The CDR3, as DNA: TGTGCCAGCAGTCCAATATCGCGGGGTTTGAGCTCCTACGAGCAGTACTTC.

J is TRBJ1-1 and V is TRBV24-1, with 8 bases that match TRBD1. In germline, CDR1 is KGHDR, CDR2 SFDVKD. This CDR3 has 16 amino acids. V trimming: 9 bases; J trimming: 0 bases; junction bases outside the gene matches: 11. The CDR3: CATRPGTGSMNTEAFF. CDR3 coding DNA: TGTGCCACCCGTCCCGGGACAGGAAGTATGAACACTGAAGCTTTCTTT.

The rearrangement joins TRBV7-9 to TRBJ2-7; tentatively, D is TRBD2 (5 bases). V was cut by 4 bases and J by 0 bases, with 19 bases left in between. Per the germline V gene, CDR1 is SEHNR and CDR2 is FQNEAQ (reference sequence). The CDR3 consists of 17 residues. CDR3 protein: CASSSTFEGSYSYEQYF. The CDR3 DNA is TGTGCCAGCAGCTCTACGTTTGAGGGTTCCTACTCCTACGAGCAGTACTTC.

Concerning this clone: Other DNA sequences within the sample encode an identical CDR3. The chain uses TRBV7-9 and TRBJ1-1; D perhaps matches TRBD1 (6 bases). Trimming pared 1 base from V and 3 bases from J, leaving 6 bases between. CDR1 is SEHNR and CDR2 is FQNEAQ in the germline V gene (reference sequence). There are 13 residues in the CDR3. CDR3 coding DNA: TGTGCCAGCAGCTTAGGGACAGACACTGAAGCTTTCTTT. Its translation: CASSLGTDTEAFF.

This clone was recorded a few times. This chain links TRBV5-6 with TRBJ2-2; D remains unclear. Germline-derived CDR1 and CDR2 are SGHDT and YYEEEE. The V end lost 4 bases, the J end lost 6 bases, and 13 bases lay between the germline ends. CDR3 length: 14 amino acids. CDR3 amino acids: CASSPISGAGELFF. The CDR3 coding sequence is TGTGCCAGCAGCCCCATTAGTGGTGCCGGGGAGCTGTTTTTT.